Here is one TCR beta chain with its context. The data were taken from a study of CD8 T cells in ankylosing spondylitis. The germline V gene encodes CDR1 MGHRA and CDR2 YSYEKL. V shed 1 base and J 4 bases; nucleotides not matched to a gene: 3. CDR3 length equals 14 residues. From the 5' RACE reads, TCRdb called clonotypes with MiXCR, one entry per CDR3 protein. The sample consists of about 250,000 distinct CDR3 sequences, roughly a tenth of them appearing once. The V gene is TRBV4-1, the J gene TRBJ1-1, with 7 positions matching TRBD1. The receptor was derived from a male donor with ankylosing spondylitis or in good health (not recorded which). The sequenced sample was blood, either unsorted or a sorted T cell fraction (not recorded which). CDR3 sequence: CASSQGGGCTEAFF. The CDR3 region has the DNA TGCGCCAGCAGCCAAGGAGGGGGCTGCACTGAAGCTTTCTTT.